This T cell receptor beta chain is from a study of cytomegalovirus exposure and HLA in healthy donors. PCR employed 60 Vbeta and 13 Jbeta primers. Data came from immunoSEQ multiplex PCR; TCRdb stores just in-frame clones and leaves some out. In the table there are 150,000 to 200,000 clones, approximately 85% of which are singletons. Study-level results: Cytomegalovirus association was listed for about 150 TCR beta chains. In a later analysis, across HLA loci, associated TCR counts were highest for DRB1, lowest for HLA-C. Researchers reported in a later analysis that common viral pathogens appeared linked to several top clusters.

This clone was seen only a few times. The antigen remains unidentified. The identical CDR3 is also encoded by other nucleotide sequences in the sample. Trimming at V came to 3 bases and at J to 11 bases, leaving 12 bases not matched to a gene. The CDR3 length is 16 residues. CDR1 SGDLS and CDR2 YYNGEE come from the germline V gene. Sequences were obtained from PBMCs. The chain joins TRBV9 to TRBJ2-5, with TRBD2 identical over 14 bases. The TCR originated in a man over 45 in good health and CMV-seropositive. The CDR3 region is CASSASTGTSGGWQYF. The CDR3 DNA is TGTGCCAGCAGCGCCTCAACCGGGACTAGCGGGGGATGGCAGTACTTC.